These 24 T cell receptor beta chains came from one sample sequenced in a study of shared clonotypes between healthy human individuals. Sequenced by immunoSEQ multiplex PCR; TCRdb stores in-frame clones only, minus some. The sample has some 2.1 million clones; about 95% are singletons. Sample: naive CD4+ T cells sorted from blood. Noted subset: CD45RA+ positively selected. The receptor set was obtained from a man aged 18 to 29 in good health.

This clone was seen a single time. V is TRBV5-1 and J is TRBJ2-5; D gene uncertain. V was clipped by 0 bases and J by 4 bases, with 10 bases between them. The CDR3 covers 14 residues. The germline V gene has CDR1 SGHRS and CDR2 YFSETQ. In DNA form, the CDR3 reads TGCGCCAGCAGCTTGGGCAGCTCTATAGAGACCCAGTACTTC. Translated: CASSLGSSIETQYF.

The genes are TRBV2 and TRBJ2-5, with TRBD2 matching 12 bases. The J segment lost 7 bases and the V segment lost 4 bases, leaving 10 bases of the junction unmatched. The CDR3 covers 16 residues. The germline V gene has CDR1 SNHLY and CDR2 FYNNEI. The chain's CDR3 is CASSGTSGAPGGTQYF. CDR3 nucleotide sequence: TGTGCCAGCAGTGGGACTAGCGGGGCCCCCGGCGGGACCCAGTACTTC.

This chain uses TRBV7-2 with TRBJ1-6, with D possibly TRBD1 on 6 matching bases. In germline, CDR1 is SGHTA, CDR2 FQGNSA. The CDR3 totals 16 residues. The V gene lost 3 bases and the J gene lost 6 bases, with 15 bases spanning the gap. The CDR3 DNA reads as TGTGCCAGCAGCTTTCCCAACAGGGACTTTAATTCACCCCTCCACTTT. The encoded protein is CASSFPNRDFNSPLHF.

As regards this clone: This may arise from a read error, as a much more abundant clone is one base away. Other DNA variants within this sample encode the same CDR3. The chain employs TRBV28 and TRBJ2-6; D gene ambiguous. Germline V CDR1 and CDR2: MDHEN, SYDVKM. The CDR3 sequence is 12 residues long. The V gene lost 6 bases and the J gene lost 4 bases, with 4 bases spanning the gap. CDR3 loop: CASSSGANVLTF. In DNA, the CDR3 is TGTGCCAGCAGCTCCGGGGCCAACGTCCTGACTTTC.

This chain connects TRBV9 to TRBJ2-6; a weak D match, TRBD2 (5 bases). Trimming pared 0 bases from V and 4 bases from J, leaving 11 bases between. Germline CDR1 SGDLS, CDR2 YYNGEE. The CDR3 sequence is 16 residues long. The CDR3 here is CASSVEADRGANVLTF. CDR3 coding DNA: TGTGCCAGCAGCGTAGAAGCGGACCGCGGGGCCAACGTCCTGACTTTC.

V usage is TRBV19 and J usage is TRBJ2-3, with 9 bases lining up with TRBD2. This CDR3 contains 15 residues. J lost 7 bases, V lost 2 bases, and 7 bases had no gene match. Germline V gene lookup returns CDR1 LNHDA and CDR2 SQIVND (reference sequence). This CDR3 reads CASSISGGPQNTQYF. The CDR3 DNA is TGTGCCAGTAGTATAAGCGGGGGGCCTCAAAATACGCAGTATTTT. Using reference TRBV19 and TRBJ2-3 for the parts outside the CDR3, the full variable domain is DGGITQSPKYLFRKEGQNVTLSCEQNLNHDAMYWYRQDPGQGLRLIYYSQIVNDFQKGDIAEGYSVSREKKESFPLTVTSAQKNPTAFYLCASSISGGPQNTQYFGPGTRLTVL.

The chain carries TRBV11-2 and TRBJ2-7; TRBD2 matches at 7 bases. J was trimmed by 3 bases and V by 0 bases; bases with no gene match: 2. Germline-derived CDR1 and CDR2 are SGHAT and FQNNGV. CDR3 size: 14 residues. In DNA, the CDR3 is TGTGCCAGCAGCTTAGATACTAGCGTCTACGAGCAGTACTTC. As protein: CASSLDTSVYEQYF.

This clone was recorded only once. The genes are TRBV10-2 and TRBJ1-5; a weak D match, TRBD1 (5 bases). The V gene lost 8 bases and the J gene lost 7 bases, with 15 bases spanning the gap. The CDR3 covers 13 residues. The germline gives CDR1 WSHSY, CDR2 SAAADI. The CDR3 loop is CASGGFVGQPQHF. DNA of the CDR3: TGCGCCAGCGGGGGATTTGTCGGGCAGCCCCAGCATTTT.

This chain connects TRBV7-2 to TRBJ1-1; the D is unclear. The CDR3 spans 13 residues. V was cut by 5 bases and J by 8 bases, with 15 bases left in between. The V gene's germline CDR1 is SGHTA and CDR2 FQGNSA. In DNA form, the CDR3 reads TGTGCCAGCAGCCTCCCGTCTCTCACCGAAGCTTTCTTT. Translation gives CASSLPSLTEAFF.

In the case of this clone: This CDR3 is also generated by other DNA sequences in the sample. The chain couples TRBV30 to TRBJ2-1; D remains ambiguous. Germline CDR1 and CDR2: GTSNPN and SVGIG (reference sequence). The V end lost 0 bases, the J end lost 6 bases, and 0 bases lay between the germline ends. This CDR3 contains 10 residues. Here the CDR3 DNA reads TGTGCCTGGAGTGTCAATGAGCAGTTCTTC. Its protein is CAWSVNEQFF.

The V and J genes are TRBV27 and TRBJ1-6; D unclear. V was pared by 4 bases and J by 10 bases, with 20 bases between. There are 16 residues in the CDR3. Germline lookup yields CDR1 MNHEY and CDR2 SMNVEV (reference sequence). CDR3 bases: TGTGCCAGCAGTTCCGCGGGAGTGAGAATTGGATCACCCCTCCACTTT. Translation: CASSSAGVRIGSPLHF.

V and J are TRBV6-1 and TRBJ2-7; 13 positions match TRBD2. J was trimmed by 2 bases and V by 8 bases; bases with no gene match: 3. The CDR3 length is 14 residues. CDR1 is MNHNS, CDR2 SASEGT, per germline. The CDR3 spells CASVTSGGAYEQYF. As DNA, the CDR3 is TGTGCCAGCGTAACTAGCGGGGGGGCCTACGAGCAGTACTTC.

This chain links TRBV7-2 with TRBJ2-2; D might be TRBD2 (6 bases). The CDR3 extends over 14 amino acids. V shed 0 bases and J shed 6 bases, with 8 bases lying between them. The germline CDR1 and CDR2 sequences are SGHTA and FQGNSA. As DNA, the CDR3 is TGTGCCAGCAGCTTAGCACTAGCCGCCGGGGAGCTGTTTTTT. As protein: CASSLALAAGELFF.

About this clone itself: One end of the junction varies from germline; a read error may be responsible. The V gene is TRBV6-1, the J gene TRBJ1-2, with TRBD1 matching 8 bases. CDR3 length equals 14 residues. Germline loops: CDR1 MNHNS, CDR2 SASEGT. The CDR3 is CASSEADRVGGHTF. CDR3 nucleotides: TGTGCCAGCAGTGAAGCGGACAGGGTAGGTGGCCACACCTTC.

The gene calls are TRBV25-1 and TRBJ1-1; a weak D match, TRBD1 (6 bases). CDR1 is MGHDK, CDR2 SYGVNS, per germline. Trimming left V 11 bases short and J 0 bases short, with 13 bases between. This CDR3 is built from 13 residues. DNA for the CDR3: TGTGCCTCGGGGGCAGGCATGAACACTGAAGCTTTCTTT. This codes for CASGAGMNTEAFF.

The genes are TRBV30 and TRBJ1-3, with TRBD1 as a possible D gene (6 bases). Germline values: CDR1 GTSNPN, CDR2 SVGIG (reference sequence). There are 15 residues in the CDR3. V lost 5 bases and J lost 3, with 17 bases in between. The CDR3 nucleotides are TGTGCCTGGCTAAAGACAGGAACGCTTGGAAACACCATATATTTT. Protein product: CAWLKTGTLGNTIYF.

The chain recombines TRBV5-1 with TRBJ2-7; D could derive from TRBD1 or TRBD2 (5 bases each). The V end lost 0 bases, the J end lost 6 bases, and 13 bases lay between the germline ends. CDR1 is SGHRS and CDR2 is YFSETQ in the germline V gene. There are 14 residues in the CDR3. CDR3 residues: CASSLGGTASEQYF. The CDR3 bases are TGCGCCAGCAGCTTGGGAGGGACGGCGAGCGAGCAGTACTTC.

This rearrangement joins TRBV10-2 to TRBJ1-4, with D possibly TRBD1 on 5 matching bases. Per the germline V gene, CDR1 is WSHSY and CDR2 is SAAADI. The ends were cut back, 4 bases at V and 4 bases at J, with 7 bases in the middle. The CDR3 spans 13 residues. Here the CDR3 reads CASSVGGNEKLFF. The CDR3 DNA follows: TGCGCCAGCAGTGTGGGGGGTAATGAAAAACTGTTTTTT.

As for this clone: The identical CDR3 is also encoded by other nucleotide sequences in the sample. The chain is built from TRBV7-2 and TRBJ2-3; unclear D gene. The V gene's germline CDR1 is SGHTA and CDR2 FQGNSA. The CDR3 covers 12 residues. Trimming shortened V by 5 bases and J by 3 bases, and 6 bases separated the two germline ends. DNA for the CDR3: TGTGCCAGCAGCCCTTCTACAGATACGCAGTATTTT. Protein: CASSPSTDTQYF.

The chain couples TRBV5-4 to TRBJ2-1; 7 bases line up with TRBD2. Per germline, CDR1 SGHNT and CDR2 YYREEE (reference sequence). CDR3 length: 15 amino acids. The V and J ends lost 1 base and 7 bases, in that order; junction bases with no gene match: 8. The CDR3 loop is CASSLRAGEENEQFF. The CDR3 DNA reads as TGTGCCAGCAGCTTGAGGGCGGGAGAGGAGAATGAGCAGTTCTTC.

The chain's CDR3 is CASFSGGRGSGSYEQYF. DNA of the CDR3: TGTGCCAGCTTCTCAGGGGGCCGGGGTAGCGGCTCCTACGAGCAGTACTTC. The chain uses TRBV2 and TRBJ2-7; 8 nucleotides agree with TRBD1. Germline assignment: CDR1 SNHLY and CDR2 FYNNEI. The CDR3 consists of 17 residues. J gave up 0 bases and V 8 bases, and 15 bases lay outside the gene matches. The full variable domain, with the rest looked up from reference TRBV2 and TRBJ2-7, is EPEVTQTPSHQVTQMGQEVILRCVPISNHLYFYWYRQILGQKVEFLVSFYNNEISEKSEIFDDQFSVERPDGSNFTLKIRSTKLEDSAMYFCASFSGGRGSGSYEQYFGPGTRLTVT.

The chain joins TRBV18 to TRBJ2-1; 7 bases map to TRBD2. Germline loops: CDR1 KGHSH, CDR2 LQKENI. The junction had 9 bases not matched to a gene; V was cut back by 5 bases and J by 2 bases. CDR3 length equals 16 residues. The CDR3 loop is CASSISGDSTYNEQFF. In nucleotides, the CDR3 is TGTGCCAGCTCAATCAGCGGGGATAGCACCTACAATGAGCAGTTCTTC.

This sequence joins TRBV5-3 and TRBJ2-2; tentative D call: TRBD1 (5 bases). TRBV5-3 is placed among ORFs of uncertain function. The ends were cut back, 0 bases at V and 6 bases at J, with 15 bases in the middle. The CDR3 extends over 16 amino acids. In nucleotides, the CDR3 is TGTGCCAGAAGCTTGGCGGCAGGGTCAAATGCCGGGGAGCTGTTTTTT. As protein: CARSLAAGSNAGELFF.

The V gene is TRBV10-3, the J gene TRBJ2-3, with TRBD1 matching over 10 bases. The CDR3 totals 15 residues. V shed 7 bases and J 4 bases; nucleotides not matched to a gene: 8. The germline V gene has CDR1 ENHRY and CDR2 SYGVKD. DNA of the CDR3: TGTGCCATCACCCGGGACAGGGGATCGGCAGATACGCAGTATTTT. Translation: CAITRDRGSADTQYF.